The present TCR beta chain was sequenced within a study of blood T cell repertoires in COVID-19. Study-wide background: Samples representing acute and convalescent COVID-19 were sourced from the United States, Italy and Spain. Sources were T cells, B-cell-depleted T cells, or PBMCs; the material itself was cDNA or gDNA.

Germline assignment: CDR1 MNHEY and CDR2 SVGAGI. The germline V and J ends were trimmed by 6 bases and 0 bases, with 11 bases remaining between them. This CDR3 comprises 14 residues. Original handling: Reference gene primer amplification in the assay estimated nucleated cell counts. Assay used: immunoSEQ multiplex PCR; TCRdb lists only in-frame clones, some missing. V, J and clone size are those of that table, while D and trimming were read from the DNA. The sample contains about 130,000 clones, 90% of which appear only once. A single count supports this clone. The material sequenced was peripheral blood. This clonotype was obtained from a man between 45 and 60 years old with active COVID-19. The chain uses TRBV6-5 and TRBJ1-1; D might be TRBD1 (5 bases). The CDR3 nucleotides read TGTGCCAGCAGACTGAGACAGATGAACACTGAAGCTTTCTTT. It encodes CASRLRQMNTEAFF.